This is a list of T cell receptor beta chains from one sample in a study of blood T cell repertoires in COVID-19. Data came from immunoSEQ multiplex PCR; TCRdb stores just in-frame clones and leaves some out. This repertoire shows about 14,000 clones, around 77% found once; its top ten account for roughly 15%. Sample: peripheral blood. All receptors come from a human donor in a cohort sampled during active COVID-19. CDR3s leave out the opening cysteine and the closing phenylalanine or tryptophan.

V gene,CDR3 protein
TRBV6-6,ASTTGDQPQH
TRBV2,ASRALGTGNQPQH
TRBV5-6,ASSSDTTNEKLF
TRBV7-2,ASILDRSSYGYT
TRBV9,ASSVADFGTGGNEQF
TRBV11-3,ASSTSAGAGGSRNEQF
TRBV24-1,ATSDFRGETQY
TRBV28,ASMPGQGNEKLF
TRBV11-2,ASSLGGTNQETQY
TRBV28,ASSSAGTGHENIQY